A selection of T cell receptor beta chains follows, all from one sample in a study of blood T cell repertoires in COVID-19. Using immunoSEQ multiplex PCR, the repertoire was profiled, and TCRdb retains in-frame clones only, with some absent. Counted here are approximately 150,000 clones, around 82% occurring once; the ten biggest clones make up roughly 20%. Material: PBMCs or T cells enriched from blood (not recorded which). The receptor source for this set is a man aged 55-75 years who had recovered from COVID-19. Both conserved end residues are part of each CDR3. D genes are given only for firm matches. Clone size, where shown, is once, few, many, or a class for clones that have expanded.

V	J	D	size	CDR3	DNA
TRBV3-1/TRBV3-2	TRBJ2-2	TRBD1	NA	CASSQFFRGTGNTGELFF	TGTGCCAGCAGCCAATTTTTCCGGGGGACAGGGAACACCGGGGAGCTGTTTTTT
TRBV11-2	TRBJ2-3	NA	NA	CASSLQGDPSTDTQYF	TGTGCCAGCAGCTTACAGGGCGATCCTAGCACAGATACGCAGTATTTT
TRBV29-1	TRBJ2-7	TRBD1	NA	CSVYTGTGGYEQYF	TGCAGCGTTTACACCGGGACAGGAGGCTACGAGCAGTACTTC
TRBV28	TRBJ2-3	NA	NA	CASREASGYSTDTQYF	TGTGCCAGCAGGGAAGCGAGCGGGTATAGCACAGATACGCAGTATTTT
TRBV7-2	TRBJ2-1	TRBD1	few	CASSLQGQSYNEQFF	TGTGCCAGCAGCTTACAGGGACAGTCCTACAATGAGCAGTTCTTC
TRBV19	TRBJ2-7	TRBD1	NA	CASSFGQGVAGEQYF	TGTGCCAGTAGTTTCGGACAGGGCGTCGCGGGTGAGCAGTACTTC
TRBV28	TRBJ1-1	NA	NA	CASSFAVFPAFF	TGTGCCAGCAGTTTCGCGGTTTTCCCTGCTTTCTTT
TRBV6-6	TRBJ2-3	TRBD2	NA	CASSRIGLAGASSTDTQYF	TGTGCCAGCAGTCGTATCGGACTAGCGGGGGCCTCTAGCACAGATACGCAGTATTTT
TRBV9	TRBJ1-3	TRBD1	NA	CASSRDRALGNTIYF	TGTGCCAGCAGCAGGGACAGGGCCCTTGGAAACACCATATATTTT
TRBV30	TRBJ2-2	NA	few	CAWSVREGELFF	TGTGCCTGGAGTGTACGAGAGGGGGAGCTGTTTTTT
TRBV9	TRBJ2-5	TRBD2	NA	CASSVETSGSLTQYF	TGTGCCAGCAGCGTAGAGACTAGCGGGTCCCTTACCCAGTACTTC
TRBV6-4	TRBJ1-1	NA	NA	CASKEQMNTEAFF	TGTGCCAGCAAAGAACAGATGAACACTGAAGCTTTCTTT
TRBV25-1	TRBJ1-2	NA	NA	CASSDIVGRGIGGYTF	TGTGCCAGCAGTGACATTGTAGGGCGGGGAATTGGCGGCTACACCTTC
TRBV27	TRBJ2-7	TRBD1	few	CASSLGQPLSYEQYF	TGTGCCAGCAGTTTGGGACAGCCTCTCTCCTACGAGCAGTACTTC
TRBV11-3	TRBJ2-3	NA	NA	CASSSTRLLTDTQYF	TGTGCCAGCAGCTCGACCCGACTCCTCACAGATACGCAGTATTTT
TRBV5-1	TRBJ1-3	NA	few	CASREGLSSGNTIYF	TGCGCCAGCAGAGAAGGACTTAGCTCTGGAAACACCATATATTTT
TRBV27	TRBJ2-2	TRBD1	NA	CASTDRQGTYTGELFF	TGTGCCAGCACCGACCGACAGGGGACATACACCGGGGAGCTGTTTTTT
TRBV11-2	TRBJ2-1	TRBD1	few	CASSATGQGFGDEQFF	TGTGCCAGCAGCGCGACGGGACAGGGTTTTGGGGATGAGCAGTTCTTC
TRBV27	TRBJ2-1	TRBD2	few	CASSGTSGVNEQFF	TGTGCCAGCAGTGGGACTAGCGGGGTCAATGAGCAGTTCTTC
TRBV28	TRBJ2-3	TRBD2	NA	CASSLAGRADTQYF	TGTGCCAGCAGTTTGGCGGGGAGGGCAGATACGCAGTATTTT
TRBV12-3/TRBV12-4	TRBJ2-5	NA	NA	CASSRTSGETQYF	TGTGCCAGCAGCCGAACGAGCGGGGAGACCCAGTACTTC
TRBV14	TRBJ1-6	NA	NA	CASSQGIGAWNSPLHF	TGTGCCAGCAGCCAAGGGATAGGGGCTTGGAATTCACCCCTCCACTTT
TRBV6-5	TRBJ2-7	TRBD2	few	CASSYGQGGREQYF	TGTGCCAGCAGTTACGGGCAGGGCGGGAGAGAGCAGTACTTC
TRBV6-2/TRBV6-3	TRBJ2-5	NA	few	CASSPRGQQETQYF	TGTGCCAGCAGTCCCCGGGGACAACAAGAGACCCAGTACTTC
TRBV30	TRBJ1-2	NA	NA	CAWSADRFNYGYTF	TGTGCCTGGAGTGCCGACAGATTCAACTATGGCTACACCTTC
TRBV28	TRBJ1-1	TRBD1	NA	CASSLGDRAINTEAFF	TGTGCCAGCAGTTTAGGGGACAGGGCTATTAACACTGAAGCTTTCTTT
TRBV6-4	TRBJ2-5	NA	NA	CASSEGQNKETQYF	TGTGCCAGCAGTGAGGGGCAGAATAAAGAGACCCAGTACTTC
TRBV19	TRBJ2-7	TRBD2	NA	CASSVPGLALEQYF	TGTGCCAGTAGTGTACCGGGACTAGCGCTCGAGCAGTACTTC
TRBV2	TRBJ2-2	NA	NA	CASTWLNTGELFF	TGTGCCAGCACTTGGCTTAACACCGGGGAGCTGTTTTTT
TRBV5-5	TRBJ2-7	TRBD1	many	CASSWDRGNEQYF	TGTGCCAGCAGCTGGGACAGGGGAAACGAGCAGTACTTC
TRBV2	TRBJ2-2	NA	NA	CASSDRGVGGELFF	TGTGCCAGCAGTGACAGGGGGGTCGGCGGGGAGCTGTTTTTT
TRBV7-2	TRBJ1-2	TRBD1	once	CASSFADRGHTF	TGTGCCAGCAGCTTTGCGGACAGGGGCCACACCTTC
TRBV5-1	TRBJ2-2	TRBD2	NA	CASSLSTSRAGELFF	TGCGCCAGCAGCTTGTCGACTAGCAGGGCCGGGGAGCTGTTTTTT
TRBV7-3	TRBJ1-1	NA	NA	CASSQSTSGTEAFF	TGTGCCAGCAGCCAATCAACATCGGGCACTGAAGCTTTCTTT
TRBV6-2/TRBV6-3	TRBJ1-5	NA	NA	CASSYSDRVTLVGLTQPQHF	TGTGCCAGCAGTTACTCTGACAGAGTTACACTTGTGGGGTTAACTCAGCCCCAGCATTTT
TRBV30	TRBJ2-4	NA	NA	CAWSNDRVAKNIQYF	TGTGCCTGGAGTAACGACAGAGTAGCCAAAAACATTCAGTACTTC